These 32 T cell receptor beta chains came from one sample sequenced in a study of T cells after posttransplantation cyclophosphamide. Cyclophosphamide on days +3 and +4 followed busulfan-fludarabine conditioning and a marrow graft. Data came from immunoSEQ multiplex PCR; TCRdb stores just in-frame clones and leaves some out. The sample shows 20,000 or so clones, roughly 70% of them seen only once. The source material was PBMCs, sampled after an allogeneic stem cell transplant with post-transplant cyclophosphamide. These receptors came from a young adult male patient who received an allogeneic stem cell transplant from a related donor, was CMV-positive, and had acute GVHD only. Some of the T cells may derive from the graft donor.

This CDR3 reads CASRLRGKLFF. The CDR3 DNA reads as TGTGCCAGCCGGCTTAGGGGAAAGCTGTTTTTT. The chain joins TRBV5-8 to TRBJ2-2; weak D call: TRBD1 (5 bases). Trimming left V 7 bases short and J 12 bases short, with 13 bases between. CDR3 length equals 11 residues. From germline, CDR1 is SGHTS and CDR2 YDEGEE.

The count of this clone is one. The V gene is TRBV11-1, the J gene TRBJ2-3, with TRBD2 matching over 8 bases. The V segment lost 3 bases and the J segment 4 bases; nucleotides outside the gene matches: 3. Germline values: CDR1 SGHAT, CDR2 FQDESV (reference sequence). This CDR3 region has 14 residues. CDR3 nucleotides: TGTGCCAGCAGCTTGAGCGGGGGTGCAGATACGCAGTATTTT. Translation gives CASSLSGGADTQYF.

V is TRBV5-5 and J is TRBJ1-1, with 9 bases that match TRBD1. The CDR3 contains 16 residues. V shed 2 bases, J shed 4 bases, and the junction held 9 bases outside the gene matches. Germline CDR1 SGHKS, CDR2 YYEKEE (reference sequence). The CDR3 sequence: CASSLTGGSSPTEAFF. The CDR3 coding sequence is TGTGCCAGCAGCTTAACAGGGGGCTCATCTCCCACTGAAGCTTTCTTT.

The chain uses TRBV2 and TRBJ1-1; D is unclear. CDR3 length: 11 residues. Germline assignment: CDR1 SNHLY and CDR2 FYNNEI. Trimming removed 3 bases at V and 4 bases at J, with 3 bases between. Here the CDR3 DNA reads TGTGCCAGCAGTGAGAGCACTGAAGCTTTCTTT. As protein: CASSESTEAFF.

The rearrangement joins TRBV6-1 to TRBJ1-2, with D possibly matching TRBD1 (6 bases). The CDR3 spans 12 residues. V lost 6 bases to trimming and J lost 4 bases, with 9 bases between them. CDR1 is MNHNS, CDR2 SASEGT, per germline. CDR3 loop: CASRDRPYGYTF. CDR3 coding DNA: TGTGCCAGCAGGGACAGACCCTATGGCTACACCTTC.

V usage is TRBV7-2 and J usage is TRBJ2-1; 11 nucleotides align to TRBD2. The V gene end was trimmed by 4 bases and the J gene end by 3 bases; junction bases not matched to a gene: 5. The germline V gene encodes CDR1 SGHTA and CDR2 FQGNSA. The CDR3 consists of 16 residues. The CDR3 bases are TGTGCCAGCAGCTCCATAGCGGGGGGGCTCTACAATGAGCAGTTCTTC. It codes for CASSSIAGGLYNEQFF.

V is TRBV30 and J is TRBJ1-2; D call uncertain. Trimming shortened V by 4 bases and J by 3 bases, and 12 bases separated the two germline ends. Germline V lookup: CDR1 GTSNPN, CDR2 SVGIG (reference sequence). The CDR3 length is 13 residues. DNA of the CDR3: TGTGCCTGGACTCTACCTGGAGACTATGGCTACACCTTC. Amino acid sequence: CAWTLPGDYGYTF.

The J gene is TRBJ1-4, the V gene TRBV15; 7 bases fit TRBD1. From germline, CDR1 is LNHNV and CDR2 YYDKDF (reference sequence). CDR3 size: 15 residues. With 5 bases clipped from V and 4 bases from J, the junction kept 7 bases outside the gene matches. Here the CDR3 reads CATSGGQPLNEKLFF. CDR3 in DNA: TGTGCCACCAGCGGGGGACAGCCCCTTAATGAAAAACTGTTTTTT.

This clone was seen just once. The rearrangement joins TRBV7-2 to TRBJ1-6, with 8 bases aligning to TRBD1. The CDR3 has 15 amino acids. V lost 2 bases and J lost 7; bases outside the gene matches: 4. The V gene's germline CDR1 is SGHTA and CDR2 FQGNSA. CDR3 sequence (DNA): TGTGCCAGCAGCTTAACAGGGGGTGGGAATTCACCCCTCCACTTT. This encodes CASSLTGGGNSPLHF.

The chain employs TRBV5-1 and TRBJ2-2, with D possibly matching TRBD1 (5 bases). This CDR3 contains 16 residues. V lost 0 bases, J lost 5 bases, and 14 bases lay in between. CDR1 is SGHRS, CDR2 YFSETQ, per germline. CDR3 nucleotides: TGCGCCAGCAGCTTGGCCGACAGTAAACTGACCGGGGAGCTGTTTTTT. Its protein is CASSLADSKLTGELFF.

The CDR3: CASSVMGTSGTDTQYF. DNA of the CDR3: TGTGCCAGCAGCGTAATGGGGACTAGCGGCACAGATACGCAGTATTTT. The chain uses TRBV9 and TRBJ2-3; 10 nucleotides match TRBD2. V gave up 1 base and J gave up 1 base; unmatched junction bases: 3. The germline gives CDR1 SGDLS, CDR2 YYNGEE. This CDR3 spans 16 amino acids.

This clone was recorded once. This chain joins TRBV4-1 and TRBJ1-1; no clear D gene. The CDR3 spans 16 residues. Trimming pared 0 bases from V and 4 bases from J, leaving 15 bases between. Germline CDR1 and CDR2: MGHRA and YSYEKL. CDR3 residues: CASSQDDDSWVTEAFF. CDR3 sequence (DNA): TGCGCCAGCAGCCAAGACGATGACTCTTGGGTCACTGAAGCTTTCTTT.

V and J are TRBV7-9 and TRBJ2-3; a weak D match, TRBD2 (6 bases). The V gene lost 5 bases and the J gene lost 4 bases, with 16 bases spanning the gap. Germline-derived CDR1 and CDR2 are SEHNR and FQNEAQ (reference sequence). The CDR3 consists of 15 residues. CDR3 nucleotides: TGTGCCAGCAGCCCTTTCCCGGGGGTGTCAGATACGCAGTATTTT. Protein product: CASSPFPGVSDTQYF.

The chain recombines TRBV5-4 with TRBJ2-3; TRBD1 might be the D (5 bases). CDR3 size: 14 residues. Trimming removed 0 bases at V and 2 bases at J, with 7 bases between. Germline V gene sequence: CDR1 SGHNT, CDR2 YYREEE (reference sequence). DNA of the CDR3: TGTGCCAGCAGCTTGGGACAGAACACAGATACGCAGTATTTT. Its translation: CASSLGQNTDTQYF.

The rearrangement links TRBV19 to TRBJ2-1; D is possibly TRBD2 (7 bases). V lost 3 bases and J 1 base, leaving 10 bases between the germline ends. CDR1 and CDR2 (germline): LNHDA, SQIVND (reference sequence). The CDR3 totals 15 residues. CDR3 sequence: CASSMGRGSYNEQFF. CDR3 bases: TGTGCCAGTAGTATGGGGAGGGGGTCCTACAATGAGCAGTTCTTC. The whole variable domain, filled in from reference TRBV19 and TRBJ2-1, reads DGGITQSPKYLFRKEGQNVTLSCEQNLNHDAMYWYRQDPGQGLRLIYYSQIVNDFQKGDIAEGYSVSREKKESFPLTVTSAQKNPTAFYLCASSMGRGSYNEQFFGPGTRLTVL.

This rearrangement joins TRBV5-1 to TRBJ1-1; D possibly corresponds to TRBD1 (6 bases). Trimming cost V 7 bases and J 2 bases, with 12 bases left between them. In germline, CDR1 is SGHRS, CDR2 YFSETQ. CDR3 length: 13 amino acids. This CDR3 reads CASRLQGNTEAFF. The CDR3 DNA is TGCGCCAGCCGATTACAGGGTAACACTGAAGCTTTCTTT.

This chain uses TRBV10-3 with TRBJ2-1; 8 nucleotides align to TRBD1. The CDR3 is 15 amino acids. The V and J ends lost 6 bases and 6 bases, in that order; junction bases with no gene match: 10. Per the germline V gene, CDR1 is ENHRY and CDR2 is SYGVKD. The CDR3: CAIRDRVLQGNEQFF. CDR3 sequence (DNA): TGTGCCATCAGGGACAGGGTCCTTCAAGGCAATGAGCAGTTCTTC.

The CDR3 spells CAWAERGDEQYF. The CDR3 DNA sequence: TGTGCCTGGGCGGAGCGGGGAGACGAGCAGTACTTC. The gene calls are TRBV30 and TRBJ2-7, with 7 bases fitting TRBD2. Germline V gene sequence: CDR1 GTSNPN, CDR2 SVGIG (reference sequence). J lost 5 bases, V lost 5 bases, and 6 bases had no gene match. The CDR3 covers 12 residues.

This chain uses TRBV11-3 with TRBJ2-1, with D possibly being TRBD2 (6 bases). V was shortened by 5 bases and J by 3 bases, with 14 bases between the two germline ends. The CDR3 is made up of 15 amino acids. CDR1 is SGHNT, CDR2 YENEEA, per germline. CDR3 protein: CASSRDSLDYNEQFF. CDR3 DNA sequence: TGTGCCAGCAGCCGGGACTCTCTAGACTACAATGAGCAGTTCTTC. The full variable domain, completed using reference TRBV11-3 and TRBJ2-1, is EAGVVQSPRYKIIEKKQPVAFWCNPISGHNTLYWYLQNLGQGPELLIRYENEEAVDDSQLPKDRFSAERLKGVDSTLKIQPAELGDSAVYLCASSRDSLDYNEQFFGPGTRLTVL.

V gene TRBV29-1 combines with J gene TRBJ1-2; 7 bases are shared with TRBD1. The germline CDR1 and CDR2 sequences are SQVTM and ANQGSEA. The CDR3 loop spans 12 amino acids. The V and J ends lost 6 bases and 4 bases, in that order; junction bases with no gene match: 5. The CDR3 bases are TGCAGCGTCACAGGGGACGGCTATGGCTACACCTTC. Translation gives CSVTGDGYGYTF.

The CDR3 reads CASSLQGGASDTQYF. The CDR3 bases are TGCGCCAGCAGCTTACAGGGGGGGGCATCAGATACGCAGTATTTT. The chain carries TRBV5-1 and TRBJ2-3, with TRBD1 as a possible D gene (8 bases). The CDR3 spans 15 residues. The V gene's germline CDR1 is SGHRS and CDR2 YFSETQ. V dropped 2 bases and J dropped 4 bases, with 14 bases sitting between them.

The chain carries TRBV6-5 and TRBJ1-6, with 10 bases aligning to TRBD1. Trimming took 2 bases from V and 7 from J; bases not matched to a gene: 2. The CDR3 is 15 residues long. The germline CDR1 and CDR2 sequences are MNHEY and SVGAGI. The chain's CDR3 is CASSYGTGANSPLHF. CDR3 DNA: TGTGCCAGCAGTTACGGGACAGGGGCGAATTCACCCCTCCACTTT.

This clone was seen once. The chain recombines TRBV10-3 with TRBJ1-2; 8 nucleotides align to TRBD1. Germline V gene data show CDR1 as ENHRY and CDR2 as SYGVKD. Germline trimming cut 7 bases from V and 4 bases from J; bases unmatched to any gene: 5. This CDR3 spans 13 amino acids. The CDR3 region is CAINGGQGYGYTF. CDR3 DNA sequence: TGTGCCATCAATGGCGGACAGGGCTATGGCTACACCTTC.

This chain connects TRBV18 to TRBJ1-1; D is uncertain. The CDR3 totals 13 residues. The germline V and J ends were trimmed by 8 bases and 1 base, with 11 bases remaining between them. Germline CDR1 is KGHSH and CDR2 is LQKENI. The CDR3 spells CASAYDKNTEAFF. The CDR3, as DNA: TGTGCCAGCGCGTATGACAAGAACACTGAAGCTTTCTTT.

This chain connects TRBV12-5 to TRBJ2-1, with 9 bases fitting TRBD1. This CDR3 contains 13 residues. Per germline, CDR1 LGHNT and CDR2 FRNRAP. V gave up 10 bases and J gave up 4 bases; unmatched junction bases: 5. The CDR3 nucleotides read TGTGCTACCTCGACAGGGGGGTACAATGAGCAGTTCTTC. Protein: CATSTGGYNEQFF.

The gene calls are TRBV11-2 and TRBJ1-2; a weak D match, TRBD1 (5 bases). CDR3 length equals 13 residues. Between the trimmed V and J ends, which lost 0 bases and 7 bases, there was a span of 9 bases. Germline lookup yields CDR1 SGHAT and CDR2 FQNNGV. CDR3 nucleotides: TGTGCCAGCAGCTTAGACAGGGTTGGTGGCTACACCTTC. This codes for CASSLDRVGGYTF.

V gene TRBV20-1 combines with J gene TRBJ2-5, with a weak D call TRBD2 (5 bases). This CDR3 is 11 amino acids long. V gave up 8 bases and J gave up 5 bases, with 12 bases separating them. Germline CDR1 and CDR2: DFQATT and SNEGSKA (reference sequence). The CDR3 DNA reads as TGCAGTTATAGTAGGAGGGAGACCCAGTACTTC. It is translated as CSYSRRETQYF.

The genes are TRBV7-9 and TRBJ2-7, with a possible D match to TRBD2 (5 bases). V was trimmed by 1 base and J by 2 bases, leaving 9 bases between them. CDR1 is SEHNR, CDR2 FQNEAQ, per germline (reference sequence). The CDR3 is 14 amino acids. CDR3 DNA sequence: TGTGCCAGCAGCTTAGGAGGGATTACCTACGAGCAGTACTTC. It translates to CASSLGGITYEQYF.

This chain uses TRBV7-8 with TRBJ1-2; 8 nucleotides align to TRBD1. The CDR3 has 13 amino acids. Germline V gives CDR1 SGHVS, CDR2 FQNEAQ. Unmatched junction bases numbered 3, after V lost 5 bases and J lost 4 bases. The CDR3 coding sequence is TGTGCCAGCAGCCCCGGACAGGGCTATGGCTACACCTTC. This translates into CASSPGQGYGYTF. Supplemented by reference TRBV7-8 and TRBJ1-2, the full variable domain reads GAGVSQSPRYKVAKRGQDVALRCDPISGHVSLFWYQQALGQGPEFLTYFQNEAQLDKSGLPSDRFFAERPEGSVSTLKIQRTQQEDSAVYLCASSPGQGYGYTFGSGTRLTVV.

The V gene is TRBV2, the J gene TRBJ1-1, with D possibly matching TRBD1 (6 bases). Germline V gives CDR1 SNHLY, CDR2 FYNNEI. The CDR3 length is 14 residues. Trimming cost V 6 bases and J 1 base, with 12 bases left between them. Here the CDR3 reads CASSTGGGNTEAFF. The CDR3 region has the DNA TGTGCCAGCAGCACGGGGGGCGGGAACACTGAAGCTTTCTTT.

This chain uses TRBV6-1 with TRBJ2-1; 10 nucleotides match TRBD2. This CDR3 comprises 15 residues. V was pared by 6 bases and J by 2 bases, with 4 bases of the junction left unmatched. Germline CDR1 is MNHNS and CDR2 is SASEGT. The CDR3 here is CASSLAGATYNEQFF. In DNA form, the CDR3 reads TGTGCCAGCAGCCTAGCGGGGGCCACCTACAATGAGCAGTTCTTC.

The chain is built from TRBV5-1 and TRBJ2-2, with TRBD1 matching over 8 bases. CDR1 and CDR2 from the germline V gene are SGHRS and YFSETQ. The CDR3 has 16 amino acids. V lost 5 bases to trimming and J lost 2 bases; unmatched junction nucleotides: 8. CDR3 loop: CASSLTGQGNTGELFF. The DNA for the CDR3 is TGCGCCAGCAGTTTAACCGGACAGGGAAACACCGGGGAGCTGTTTTTT.